This T cell receptor beta chain appears in the sequencing data of a study of OX40 agonist ivuxolimab in advanced cancers. About the research overall: At 0.01 to 10 mg/kg, ivuxolimab was administered intravenously to patients every 2 weeks. A history of anti-PD-1, anti-PD-L1 or anti-CTLA-4 therapy was acceptable, and roughly 40% had some.

The CDR3 runs 16 residues. Trimming left V 3 bases short and J 5 bases short, with 20 bases between. Germline CDR1 reads SGHTA; CDR2 reads FQGNSA. Sequenced by immunoSEQ multiplex PCR; TCRdb stores in-frame clones only, minus some. Among under 150,000 clones, 90% to 95% were seen once, and the ten largest hold more than 0.8%. Findings and caveats of the study: Antigen specificity of clonally expanded peripheral T cells was not established.

A remark on this clone: Its matching antigen is unknown.

The specimen was CD4+ or CD8+ T cells sorted from blood, collected in a trial of the OX40 agonist ivuxolimab. The sequence came from an adult with an advanced solid tumor such as melanoma, head and neck, liver or kidney cancer. The rearrangement uses TRBV7-2 and TRBJ2-7, with D perhaps TRBD2 (5 bases). This chain's CDR3 is CASSFSPGNPPNEQYF. The CDR3 DNA sequence: TGTGCCAGCAGCTTCTCACCCGGGAACCCCCCCAACGAGCAGTACTTC.